The 21 T cell receptor beta chains below come from one sample, sequenced in a study of T cells after yellow fever vaccination. TCRdb fed the 5' RACE reads into MiXCR, producing one record per CDR3 protein. Of some 160,000 distinct CDR3 sequences in the sample, more than 5.5% were seen once. The material sequenced was CD4+ T cells sorted from PBMCs, taken about 5 days after the first yellow fever vaccination. Receptor source: a man aged 18 to 30 who received the YFV17D yellow fever vaccine.

This clonotype appeared many times. The rearrangement uses TRBV12-3 or TRBV12-4 and TRBJ2-2; 8 bases align to TRBD1. The junction had 6 bases not matched to a gene; V was cut back by 6 bases and J by 3 bases. There are 15 residues in the CDR3. The DNA of the CDR3 is TGTGCCAGCAGCTCCAGGGGGCGTGACACCGGGGAGCTGTTTTTT. It codes for CASSSRGRDTGELFF.

There are many counts of this clonotype. The chain couples TRBV3-1 to TRBJ2-7; D gene unclear. Trimming removed 5 bases at V and 0 bases at J, with 11 bases between. This CDR3 has 14 residues. Germline CDR1 reads LGHDT; CDR2 reads YNNKEL (reference sequence). CDR3 sequence reads: CASSLGPSSYEQYV. As DNA, the CDR3 is TGTGCCAGCAGCTTAGGGCCTAGCTCCTACGAGCAGTACGTC.

Turning to this clonotype: A read error may be the cause here, since a much bigger clone is one base away. CDR3 bases: TGTGCCAGCTCACCAGGCGGCCTGTGCGAGCAGTACTTC. Its protein is CASSPGGLCEQYF. The rearrangement uses TRBV18 and TRBJ2-7; no firm D call. CDR1 is KGHSH, CDR2 LQKENI, per germline. The CDR3 has 13 residues. The V end lost 2 bases, the J end lost 6 bases, and 11 bases lay between the germline ends.

This clonotype was detected many times. The chain couples TRBV6-2 or TRBV6-3 to TRBJ2-7; TRBD1 is a possible D gene (6 bases). CDR1 is MNHEY, CDR2 SVGEGT, per germline. The CDR3 extends over 14 amino acids. V gave up 8 bases and J gave up 3 bases, with 17 bases separating them. CDR3 sequence reads: CASEQQGRGYEQYF. The CDR3 DNA reads as TGTGCCAGCGAGCAACAGGGCCGTGGCTACGAGCAGTACTTC.

There are many counts of this clonotype. As the CDR3 is not closed by the conserved phenylalanine or tryptophan, this likely results from a read error. CDR3 sequence (DNA): TGTGCCAGCAGTGTACTCGGGGTGGGCAAAAACATTCAGTACTCC. Encoded protein: CASSVLGVGKNIQYS. The chain links TRBV27 to TRBJ2-4; D is possibly TRBD2 (5 bases). The CDR3 is 15 amino acids. Trimming removed 5 bases at V and 3 bases at J, with 14 bases between. Germline V gene data show CDR1 as MNHEY and CDR2 as SMNVEV (reference sequence).

This clonotype was observed a handful of times. V is TRBV28 and J is TRBJ1-2; unclear D gene. Trimming stripped 3 bases from V and 8 bases from J, with 13 bases between. The CDR3 is 13 amino acids. CDR1 and CDR2 from the germline V gene are MDHEN and SYDVKM. CDR3 DNA sequence: TGTGCCAGCAGTTTGGCTTCATCCCGGGGCTACACCTTC. The encoded protein is CASSLASSRGYTF.

In its sample, this clonotype was seen many times. The chain recombines TRBV4-3 with TRBJ1-3; no firm D call. The CDR3 totals 16 residues. Germline V gene data show CDR1 as LGHNA and CDR2 as YSLEER. V was trimmed by 4 bases and J by 0 bases, leaving 13 bases between them. The CDR3 region is CASSRDYIISGNTIYF. The DNA of the CDR3 is TGCGCCAGCAGCCGCGACTACATAATCTCTGGAAACACCATATATTTT.

This clonotype came up a few times. The gene calls are TRBV12-3 or TRBV12-4 and TRBJ1-3, with a weak D call TRBD1 (5 bases). The CDR3 sequence is 15 residues long. V gave up 7 bases and J gave up 3 bases, with 16 bases separating them. The CDR3 protein is CASTLSPGLGNTIYF. The DNA for the CDR3 is TGTGCCAGCACCTTAAGCCCGGGACTTGGAAACACCATATATTTT.

The chain recombines TRBV12-3 or TRBV12-4 with TRBJ1-6; D ambiguous. Trimming took off 2 bases at V and 7 bases at J, with 9 bases between the two ends. This CDR3 has 14 amino acids. CDR3 loop: CASSLHSGNSPLHF. The CDR3 DNA follows: TGTGCCAGCAGTTTACACAGTGGCAATTCACCCCTCCACTTT.

This clonotype was recorded a few times. This rearrangement joins TRBV6-2 or TRBV6-3 to TRBJ2-1; 9 positions agree with TRBD2. Germline values: CDR1 MNHEY, CDR2 SVGEGT. The J segment lost 4 bases and the V segment lost 5 bases, leaving 3 bases of the junction unmatched. The length of the CDR3 is 14 residues. As DNA, the CDR3 is TGTGCCAGCAGTGCGGCGGGGGGGTACAATGAGCAGTTCTTC. Amino acid sequence: CASSAAGGYNEQFF.

This clonotype was counted at least ten times. The chain recombines TRBV10-2 with TRBJ1-1; 7 nucleotides agree with TRBD1. J lost 3 bases, V lost 8 bases, and 6 bases had no gene match. The CDR3 extends over 13 amino acids. The germline V gene has CDR1 WSHSY and CDR2 SAAADI. In nucleotides, the CDR3 is TGCGCCAGCGGAGGACAGGCAGACACTGAAGCTTTCTTT. Protein product: CASGGQADTEAFF.

The chain combines TRBV7-2 with TRBJ1-1; D unresolved. V shed 3 bases and J shed 6 bases, with 11 bases lying between them. Germline CDR1 is SGHTA and CDR2 is FQGNSA. The CDR3 is 13 amino acids. The CDR3 is CASSFRRESEAFF. In DNA form, the CDR3 reads TGTGCCAGCAGCTTTAGGAGGGAATCTGAAGCTTTCTTT.

The chain joins TRBV7-2 to TRBJ2-3, with no clear D. Trimming took off 5 bases at V and 8 bases at J, with 8 bases between the two ends. In germline, CDR1 is SGHTA, CDR2 FQGNSA. CDR3 length equals 11 residues. Written as DNA, the CDR3 is TGTGCCAGCAGCGCCGCGAGTACGCAGTATTTT. Its protein is CASSAASTQYF. The whole variable domain, filled in from reference TRBV7-2 and TRBJ2-3, reads GAGVSQSPSNKVTEKGKDVELRCDPISGHTALYWYRQSLGQGLEFLIYFQGNSAPDKSGLPSDRFSAERTGGSVSTLTIQRTQQEDSAVYLCASSAASTQYFGPGTRLTVL.

In its sample, this clonotype was seen many times. The V gene is TRBV6-5, the J gene TRBJ2-7; D is possibly TRBD1 (6 bases). From germline, CDR1 is MNHEY and CDR2 SVGAGI. CDR3 length equals 15 residues. Trimming removed 2 bases at V and 3 bases at J, with 14 bases between. CDR3 loop: CASSYVTGGGYEQYF. CDR3 nucleotides: TGTGCCAGCAGTTACGTGACAGGCGGCGGCTACGAGCAGTACTTC.

The table lists this clonotype with many counts. J is TRBJ2-7 and V is TRBV7-9; no definite D call. From germline, CDR1 is SEHNR and CDR2 FQNEAQ (reference sequence). The V and J ends lost 6 bases and 0 bases respectively, with 12 bases between them. This CDR3 contains 14 residues. CDR3: CASSSVAGSYEQYV. CDR3 bases: TGTGCCAGCAGTTCCGTGGCAGGCTCCTACGAGCAGTACGTC.

This clonotype was seen a handful of times. The chain recombines TRBV6-5 with TRBJ2-1, with D uncertain. Germline lookup yields CDR1 MNHEY and CDR2 SVGAGI. This CDR3 has 11 residues. Between the trimmed V and J ends, which lost 2 bases and 8 bases, there was a span of 4 bases. CDR3 sequence reads: CASSYGDEQFF. The CDR3 coding sequence is TGTGCCAGCAGTTACGGGGATGAGCAGTTCTTC.

This clonotype occurred many times. V and J are TRBV2 and TRBJ2-2; D ambiguous. The germline V gene encodes CDR1 SNHLY and CDR2 FYNNEI. This CDR3 spans 13 amino acids. V gave up 6 bases and J gave up 8 bases, with 13 bases separating them. CDR3 residues: CASRQDGGGELFF. The CDR3 DNA reads TGTGCCAGCAGGCAGGACGGCGGAGGGGAGCTGTTTTTT. Based on the CDR3 plus reference TRBV2 and TRBJ2-2, the full variable domain is EPEVTQTPSHQVTQMGQEVILRCVPISNHLYFYWYRQILGQKVEFLVSFYNNEISEKSEIFDDQFSVERPDGSNFTLKIRSTKLEDSAMYFCASRQDGGGELFFGEGSRLTVL.

This clonotype came up many times. The rearrangement uses TRBV5-1 and TRBJ2-3; TRBD2 matches 9 bases. The V gene's germline CDR1 is SGHRS and CDR2 YFSETQ. The CDR3 consists of 15 residues. Trimming at V came to 4 bases and at J to 4 bases, leaving 7 bases not matched to a gene. CDR3 residues: CASSLVAGVADTQYF. The DNA of the CDR3 is TGCGCCAGCAGCCTAGTAGCGGGGGTTGCAGATACGCAGTATTTT.

This clonotype came up many times. The chain uses TRBV29-1 and TRBJ1-1; D may be TRBD1 (5 bases). CDR1 is SQVTM, CDR2 ANQGSEA, per germline. This CDR3 comprises 14 residues. Trimming removed 5 bases from V and 4 bases from J, with 17 bases in between. The CDR3 region is CSVIGDLGSTEAFF. The DNA of the CDR3 is TGCAGCGTTATAGGGGACTTAGGGAGCACTGAAGCTTTCTTT.

This clonotype was seen at least ten times. This chain joins TRBV18 and TRBJ2-7; D ambiguous. V was cut by 2 bases and J by 0 bases, with 5 bases left in between. The CDR3 is made up of 13 amino acids. The germline gives CDR1 KGHSH, CDR2 LQKENI. CDR3 loop: CASSPELSYEQYV. CDR3 nucleotides: TGTGCCAGCTCACCAGAACTCTCCTACGAGCAGTACGTC.

Many counts were recorded for this clonotype. The chain has TRBV6-1 and TRBJ1-5, with 7 bases matching TRBD1. Germline trimming cut 3 bases from V and 0 bases from J; bases unmatched to any gene: 11. Germline V lookup: CDR1 MNHNS, CDR2 SASEGT. CDR3 length: 18 residues. CDR3 sequence: CASSDGHRGRFSNQPQHF. DNA for the CDR3: TGTGCCAGCAGTGATGGGCACAGGGGTCGTTTTAGCAATCAGCCCCAGCATTTT.